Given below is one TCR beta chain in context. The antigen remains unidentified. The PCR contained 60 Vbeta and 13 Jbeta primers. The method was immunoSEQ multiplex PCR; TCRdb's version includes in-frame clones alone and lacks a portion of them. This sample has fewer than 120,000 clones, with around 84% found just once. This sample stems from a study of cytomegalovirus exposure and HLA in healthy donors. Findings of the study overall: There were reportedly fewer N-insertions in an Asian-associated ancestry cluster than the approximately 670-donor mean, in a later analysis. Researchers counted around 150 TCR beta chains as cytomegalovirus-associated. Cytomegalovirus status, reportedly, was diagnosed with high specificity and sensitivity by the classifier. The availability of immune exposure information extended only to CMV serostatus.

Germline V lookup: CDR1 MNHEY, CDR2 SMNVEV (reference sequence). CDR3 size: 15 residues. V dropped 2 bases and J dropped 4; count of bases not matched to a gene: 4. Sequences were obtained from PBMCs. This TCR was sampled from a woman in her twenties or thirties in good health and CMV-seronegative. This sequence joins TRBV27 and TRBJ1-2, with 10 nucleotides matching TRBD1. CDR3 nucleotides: TGTGCCAGCAGTTTAATGGGACAGGGGACCTATGGCTACACCTTC. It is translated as CASSLMGQGTYGYTF.